This TCR beta chain was observed in a study of T cell responses to AZD1222 COVID-19 vaccine (dated by TCRdb to the early 2020s). At the level of the whole study: A total of 233 trial participants underwent TCR sequencing, of whom nearly 210 received two doses of AZD1222 and some 25 received two doses of the MenACWY control vaccine. Trial participants were enrolled into age subgroups of 18-55, 56-69 and 70-plus years, which contained approximately 150, 28 and 58 TCR-sequenced participants, respectively. General conclusions and limits of the study: Conclusions about previously exposed vaccinees are limited, since just five or six AZD1222 recipients were seropositive for SARS-CoV-2 at baseline. Participants were mostly white British and included more females than males, and it was suggested by the authors that clonal diversity may have been underestimated. The vaccine-associated CD4 TCRs covered the entire spike protein, and the dominant responses fell in regions 160-218 and 743-854. The 56-69-year group was small, and its depth increase did not reach significance, likely because of low power. Spike-specific TCR breadth and depth rose significantly after two AZD1222 doses compared with day 0 and with MenACWY recipients. Epitopes outside the regions mutated in the B.1.351 and B.1.1.7 variants were reportedly recognized by nearly half of the unique spike-specific TCRs. Because no day 14 peak-response samples were available, the repertoires could be characterized only after the peak T cell response.

The CDR3 regions of human TCRbeta chains were analyzed by immunosequencing. The original methods were these. Repertoire TCRs were checked for matches against a reference library of SARS-CoV-2-specific TCRs that had been generated using the MIRA antigen-specificity platform. Breadth was defined as the fraction of unique TCRs that were SARS-CoV-2-associated. Depth was defined as the fraction of total T cells that were SARS-CoV-2-associated. Using the MIRA data, every spike-specific TCR was mapped to the spike region that the TCR reacted to and assigned to either a CD4 or a CD8 class. Log10-transformed breadth and depth values were compared by one-way ANOVA with Sidak's multiple comparisons tests. Sourced from immuneACCESS, this table was stored by TCRdb with only in-frame sequences that have V and J called. A share of the clones is absent; for the studies checked, an unresolved V gene accounts for under half, and the remainder has no known explanation. V and J calls and clone size are given by that table; D and trimming were obtained from the DNA. This sample gives 110,000 to 150,000 clones in total; roughly 93% of them show up just once. 0.75% to 1% of the sample is held by the ten biggest clonotypes.

Looking up the germline V gene (reference sequence) yields CDR1 LGHDT and CDR2 YNNKEL. Counted from cysteine to phenylalanine, this CDR3 has 14 amino acids. The only DNA kept is the CDR3, 42 bases in frame from the first base. Relative to germline, V is 0 bases shorter and J is 4 bases shorter, with 9 bases between their ends. In light of the paper, this sample's time point label describes: baseline before first vaccination. The sample's treatment or condition label, in plain terms: meningococcal conjugate vaccine given as trial control. Vaccinee samples were obtained from the UK trials COV001 and COV002, which included a single-blind randomized controlled phase 2/3 trial of AZD1222 (ChAdOx1 nCoV-19) in healthy adults. Trial participant PBMC samples were collected at day 0 and day 28 after the second dose for TCRbeta chain sequencing. Notes on this clone: The antigen this receptor binds is unknown. Base quality data are lacking; no much larger clone is found one base away.

Sequences were derived from peripheral blood, sampled on day 0 of MenACWY control vaccination. This clonotype was sampled from an adult in good health. The chain is made from TRBV3-1 (or the pseudogene TRBV3-2) and TRBJ1-2; the D region possibly corresponds to TRBD1 (5 bases align). The DNA sequence is TGTGCCAGCAGCCAAGATCCAGGGACCTATGGCTACACCTTC. It translates as CASSQDPGTYGYTF.